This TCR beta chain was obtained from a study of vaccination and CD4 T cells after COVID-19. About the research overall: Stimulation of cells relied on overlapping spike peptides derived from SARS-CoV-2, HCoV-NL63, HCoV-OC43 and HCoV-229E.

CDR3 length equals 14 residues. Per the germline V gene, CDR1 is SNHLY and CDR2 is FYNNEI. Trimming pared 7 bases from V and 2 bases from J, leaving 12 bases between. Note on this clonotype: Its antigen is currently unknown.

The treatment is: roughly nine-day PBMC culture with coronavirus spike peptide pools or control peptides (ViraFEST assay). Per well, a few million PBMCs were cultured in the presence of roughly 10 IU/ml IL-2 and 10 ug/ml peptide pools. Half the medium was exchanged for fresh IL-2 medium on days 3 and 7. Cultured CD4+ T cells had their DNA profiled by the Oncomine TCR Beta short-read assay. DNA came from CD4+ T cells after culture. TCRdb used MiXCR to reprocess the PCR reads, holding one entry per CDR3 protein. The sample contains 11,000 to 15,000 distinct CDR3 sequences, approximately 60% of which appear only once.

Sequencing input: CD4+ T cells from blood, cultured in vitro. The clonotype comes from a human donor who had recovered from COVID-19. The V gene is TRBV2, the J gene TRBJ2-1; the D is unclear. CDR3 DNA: TGTGCCAGCACACTTTCATCAACCTACAATGAGCAGTTCTTC. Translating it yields CASTLSSTYNEQFF. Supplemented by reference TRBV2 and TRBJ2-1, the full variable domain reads EPEVTQTPSHQVTQMGQEVILRCVPISNHLYFYWYRQILGQKVEFLVSFYNNEISEKSEIFDDQFSVERPDGSNFTLKIRSTKLEDSAMYFCASTLSSTYNEQFFGPGTRLTVL.